One and the same sample provided the 16 T cell receptor beta chains below, sequenced in a study of T cell responses to AZD1222 COVID-19 vaccine. Libraries were prepared by immunoSEQ multiplex PCR; TCRdb keeps only in-frame clonotypes and omits some of them. The table has about 99,000 clones, around nine tenths seen once. The sequencing here drew on peripheral blood, taken on day 0 of AZD1222 vaccination. All receptors derive from an adult in good health.

The chain is built from TRBV19 and TRBJ2-3, with 9 bases matching TRBD1. V lost 11 bases to trimming and J lost 4 bases; unmatched junction nucleotides: 7. CDR1 is LNHDA, CDR2 SQIVND, per germline (reference sequence). The CDR3 contains 13 residues. CDR3 in DNA: TGTGCCGTGAACACAGGGGGCGCAGATACGCAGTATTTT. Protein sequence: CAVNTGGADTQYF.

In its sample, this clone was seen a few times. The CDR3 region is CASSLYRGKDSPLHF. Written as DNA, the CDR3 is TGTGCCAGCAGTTTATACAGGGGAAAGGATTCACCCCTCCACTTT. This rearrangement joins TRBV27 to TRBJ1-6, with 7 bases that match TRBD1. CDR3 length: 15 amino acids. J was trimmed by 8 bases and V by 1 base; bases with no gene match: 5. Germline CDR1 MNHEY, CDR2 SMNVEV (reference sequence).

The V gene is TRBV7-6, the J gene TRBJ1-6, with D perhaps matching TRBD1 (5 bases). This CDR3 contains 17 residues. The ends were cut back, 4 bases at V and 0 bases at J, with 13 bases in the middle. CDR1 and CDR2 (germline): SGHVS, FNYEAQ. The CDR3 loop reads CASSSRDAGSYNSPLHF. The CDR3 DNA reads TGTGCCAGCAGCTCCCGGGACGCTGGCTCCTATAATTCACCCCTCCACTTT. The variable domain in full, with the rest retrieved from reference TRBV7-6 and TRBJ1-6, is GAGVSQSPRYKVTKRGQDVALRCDPISGHVSLYWYRQALGQGPEFLTYFNYEAQQDKSGLPNDRFSAERPEGSISTLTIQRTEQRDSAMYRCASSSRDAGSYNSPLHFGNGTRLTVT.

The chain couples TRBV12-2 to TRBJ1-2. TRBV12-2 corresponds to a pseudogene. This CDR3 comprises 13 residues. The CDR3, as DNA: TGTGCAAGTCGCTTGAAGGGTCCCCTTGGCTACACCTTC. It specifies CASRLKGPLGYTF.

This chain uses TRBV18 with TRBJ1-4; 9 bases map to TRBD1. V dropped 1 base and J dropped 7; count of bases not matched to a gene: 7. Germline-derived CDR1 and CDR2 are KGHSH and LQKENI. This CDR3 contains 16 residues. This CDR3 is CASSPLPGQGREKLFF. CDR3 nucleotide sequence: TGTGCCAGCTCACCACTGCCGGGACAGGGACGTGAAAAACTGTTTTTT.

The chain employs TRBV9 and TRBJ2-1, with a tentative D call TRBD2 (6 bases). Trimming stripped 0 bases from V and 5 bases from J, with 24 bases between. Germline CDR1 and CDR2: SGDLS and YYNGEE. This CDR3 region has 19 residues. CDR3 coding DNA: TGTGCCAGCAGCGTAGCCGTGGGGGAGGCAAGGGCCACCCACAATGAGCAGTTCTTC. Translated: CASSVAVGEARATHNEQFF.

This chain uses TRBV7-9 with TRBJ2-7; 12 bases match TRBD2. Germline V CDR1 and CDR2: SEHNR, FQNEAQ (reference sequence). CDR3 length: 13 amino acids. V shed 6 bases, J shed 6 bases, and the junction held 3 bases outside the gene matches. CDR3 sequence reads: CASRAGLAGEQYF. CDR3 bases: TGTGCCAGCAGAGCGGGACTAGCGGGCGAGCAGTACTTC. The full variable domain, with the rest looked up from reference TRBV7-9 and TRBJ2-7, is DTGVSQNPRHKITKRGQNVTFRCDPISEHNRLYWYRQTLGQGPEFLTYFQNEAQLEKSRLLSDRFSAERPKGSFSTLEIQRTEQGDSAMYLCASRAGLAGEQYFGPGTRLTVT.

The chain links TRBV3-1 (or the pseudogene TRBV3-2) to TRBJ2-1; D unresolved. The germline CDR1 and CDR2 sequences are LGHDT and YNNKEL (reference sequence). V dropped 2 bases and J dropped 10 bases, with 15 bases sitting between them. The CDR3 length is 14 residues. This CDR3 reads CASSQTRLVQEQFF. The CDR3 DNA sequence: TGTGCCAGCAGCCAAACCCGCCTAGTCCAGGAGCAGTTCTTC.

The genes are TRBV18 and TRBJ1-1; D is undetermined. The CDR3 spans 15 residues. The V gene's germline CDR1 is KGHSH and CDR2 LQKENI. V dropped 3 bases and J dropped 1 base, with 12 bases sitting between them. CDR3 bases: TGTGCCAGCTCACCTTTTCCAAGTAAGAACACTGAAGCTTTCTTT. Translation: CASSPFPSKNTEAFF.

The V call is TRBV4-3, the J call TRBJ1-6; a possible D gene is TRBD1 (5 bases). V shed 0 bases and J shed 3 bases, with 9 bases lying between them. Germline V lookup: CDR1 LGHNA, CDR2 YSLEER. The length of the CDR3 is 16 residues. CDR3 coding DNA: TGCGCCAGCAGCCAAGATCTGACAGTCTATAATTCACCCCTCCACTTT. This translates into CASSQDLTVYNSPLHF.

V gene TRBV6-5 combines with J gene TRBJ1-1; TRBD1 is a possible D gene (6 bases). The CDR3 covers 13 residues. V lost 4 bases, J lost 10 bases, and 16 bases lay in between. CDR1 MNHEY and CDR2 SVGAGI come from the germline V gene. CDR3 residues: CASSSDSPEGAFF. In DNA, the CDR3 is TGTGCCAGCAGTTCGGACAGCCCAGAGGGAGCTTTCTTT.

The rearrangement joins TRBV9 to TRBJ1-3; a weak D match, TRBD1 (5 bases). The germline CDR1 and CDR2 sequences are SGDLS and YYNGEE. The CDR3 has 16 amino acids. Trimming pared 0 bases from V and 2 bases from J, leaving 12 bases between. CDR3 residues: CASSVEAGVTGNTIYF. For the CDR3, the DNA is TGTGCCAGCAGCGTAGAAGCGGGGGTCACTGGAAACACCATATATTTT.

DNA of the CDR3: TGTGCCAGCAGGCAGGATTTCAACTATGGCTACACCTTC. Translated: CASRQDFNYGYTF. V gene TRBV12-3 or TRBV12-4 combines with J gene TRBJ1-2; no definite D call. V lost 6 bases, J lost 2 bases, and 10 bases lay in between. This CDR3 comprises 13 residues.

The rearrangement joins TRBV2 to TRBJ2-5; weak D call: TRBD1 (6 bases). The CDR3 has 14 amino acids. V lost 4 bases to trimming and J lost 5 bases, with 14 bases between them. Germline V CDR1 and CDR2: SNHLY, FYNNEI. The CDR3 DNA follows: TGTGCCAGCAGTGTAGGTAGGGGGTATGAGACCCAGTACTTC. The encoded protein is CASSVGRGYETQYF.

The chain links TRBV3-1 (or the pseudogene TRBV3-2) to TRBJ1-1; 8 bases fit TRBD1. Germline loops: CDR1 LGHDT, CDR2 YNNKEL (reference sequence). This CDR3 contains 18 residues. The V gene end was trimmed by 8 bases and the J gene end by 4 bases; junction bases not matched to a gene: 21. The DNA of the CDR3 is TGTGCCAGCCCTATCCCCCAGACAGGGGCGCGGGGGGTCACTGAAGCTTTCTTT. Translated, it gives CASPIPQTGARGVTEAFF.

The chain is built from TRBV3-1 (or the pseudogene TRBV3-2) and TRBJ2-6; TRBD2 aligns across 8 bases. From germline, CDR1 is LGHDT and CDR2 YNNKEL (reference sequence). Trimming at V came to 4 bases and at J to 4 bases, leaving 3 bases not matched to a gene. The CDR3 is made up of 15 amino acids. The CDR3 DNA reads as TGTGCCAGCAGCCCCGGGAGGGTAGGGGCCAACGTCCTGACTTTC. Translating gives CASSPGRVGANVLTF.